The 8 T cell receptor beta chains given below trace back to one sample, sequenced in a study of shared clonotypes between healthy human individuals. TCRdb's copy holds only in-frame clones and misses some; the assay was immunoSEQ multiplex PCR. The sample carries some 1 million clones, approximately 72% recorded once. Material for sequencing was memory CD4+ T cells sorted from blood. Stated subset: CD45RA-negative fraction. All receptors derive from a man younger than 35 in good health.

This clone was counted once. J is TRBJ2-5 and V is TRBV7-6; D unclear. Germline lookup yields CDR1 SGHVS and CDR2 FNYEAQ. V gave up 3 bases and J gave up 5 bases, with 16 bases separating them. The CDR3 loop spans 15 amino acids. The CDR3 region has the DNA TGTGCCAGCAGCTTGGACGGCCAAGTGTCGGAGACCCAGTACTTC. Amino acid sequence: CASSLDGQVSETQYF.

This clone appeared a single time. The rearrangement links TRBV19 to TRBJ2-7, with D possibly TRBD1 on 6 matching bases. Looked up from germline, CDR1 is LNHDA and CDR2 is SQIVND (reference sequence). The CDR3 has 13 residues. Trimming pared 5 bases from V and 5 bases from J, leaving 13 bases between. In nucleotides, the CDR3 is TGTGCCAGTAGTGTTCTACAGGGTGACGAGCAGTACTTC. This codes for CASSVLQGDEQYF.

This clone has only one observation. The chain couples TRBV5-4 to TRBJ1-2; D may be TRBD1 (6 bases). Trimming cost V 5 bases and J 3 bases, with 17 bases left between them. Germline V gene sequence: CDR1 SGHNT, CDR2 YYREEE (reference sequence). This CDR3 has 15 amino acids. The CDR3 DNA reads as TGTGCCAGCAGACCTCAACAGGGAGAGTACTATGGCTACACCTTC. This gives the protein CASRPQQGEYYGYTF.

The CDR3, as DNA: TGTGCCAGCAGCTTGAATGGGGGGGTGAGCGAGCAGTACTTC. Its translation: CASSLNGGVSEQYF. The chain carries TRBV5-4 and TRBJ2-7, with TRBD2 matching over 7 bases. Germline V gene lookup returns CDR1 SGHNT and CDR2 YYREEE (reference sequence). The V and J ends lost 1 base and 6 bases, in that order; junction bases with no gene match: 7. The CDR3 has 14 residues.

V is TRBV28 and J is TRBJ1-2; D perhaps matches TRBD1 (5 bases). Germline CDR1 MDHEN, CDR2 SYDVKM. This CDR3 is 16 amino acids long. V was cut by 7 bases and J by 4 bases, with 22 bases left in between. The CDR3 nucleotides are TGTGCCAGCACTACCACGCAGGGCAGGACCTCCTATGGCTACACCTTC. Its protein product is CASTTTQGRTSYGYTF.

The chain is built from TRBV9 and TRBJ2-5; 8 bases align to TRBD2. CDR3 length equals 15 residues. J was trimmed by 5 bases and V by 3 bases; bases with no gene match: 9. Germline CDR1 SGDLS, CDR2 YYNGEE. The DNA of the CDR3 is TGTGCCAGCAGCGCGATCAGCGGGGGAGGGGAGACCCAGTACTTC. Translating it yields CASSAISGGGETQYF.

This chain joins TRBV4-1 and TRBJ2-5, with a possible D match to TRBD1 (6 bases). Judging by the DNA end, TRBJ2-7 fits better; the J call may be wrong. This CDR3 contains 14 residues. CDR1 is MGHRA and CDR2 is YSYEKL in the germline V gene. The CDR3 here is CASSLYRDNSEQYF. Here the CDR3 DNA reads TGCGCCAGCAGCCTATACAGGGATAACAGCGAGCAGTACTTC.

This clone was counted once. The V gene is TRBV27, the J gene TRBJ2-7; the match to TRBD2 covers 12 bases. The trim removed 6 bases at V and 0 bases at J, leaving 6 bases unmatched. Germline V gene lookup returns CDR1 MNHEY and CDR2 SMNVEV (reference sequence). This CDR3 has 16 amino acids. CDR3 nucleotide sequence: TGTGCCAGCAGGCGGGGGACTAGCGGGCCCTCCTACGAGCAGTACTTC. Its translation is CASRRGTSGPSYEQYF.